The rows below give T cell receptor beta chains drawn from one sample of a study of control samples from healthy donors and cancer patients. TCRdb's table, derived via immunoSEQ multiplex PCR, lists solely in-frame clones and lacks some. Here the sample spans approximately 19,000 clones, roughly 80% being singletons. The sample consisted of PBMCs. The receptors come from a woman between 65 and 79 years old with lung cancer. CDR3s include the opening cysteine and the closing phenylalanine or tryptophan. Fields, in order: clone size, V gene, J gene, D gene, CDR3 DNA, CDR3 protein. D genes are given only for firm matches. Where a row states a size, it is once, few, many or the class of an expanded clone; other rows omit it.

clone_size: .; v_call: TRBV11-2; j_call: TRBJ2-7; d_call: .; cdr3_nt: TGTGCCAGCAGCTCGCTTGGCGCCTCCCACGAGCAGTACTTC; cdr3_aa: CASSSLGASHEQYF
clone_size: .; v_call: TRBV27; j_call: TRBJ2-6; d_call: .; cdr3_nt: TGTGCCAGCAGTGCTTCAGACAAAGTTGGGGCCAACGTCCTGACTTTC; cdr3_aa: CASSASDKVGANVLTF
clone_size: .; v_call: TRBV19; j_call: TRBJ2-7; d_call: .; cdr3_nt: TGTGCCAGTAGTATAGGGGGCTGGAACGAGCAGTACTTC; cdr3_aa: CASSIGGWNEQYF
clone_size: .; v_call: TRBV24-1; j_call: TRBJ2-5; d_call: TRBD1; cdr3_nt: TGTGCCACCAGTGATTCCGGGACAGGGGAAGAGACCCAGTACTTC; cdr3_aa: CATSDSGTGEETQYF
clone_size: .; v_call: TRBV20-1; j_call: TRBJ2-7; d_call: TRBD2; cdr3_nt: TGCAGTGTTAGTGGCCCCGAAGCGGGAATCTACGAGCAGTACTTC; cdr3_aa: CSVSGPEAGIYEQYF
clone_size: .; v_call: TRBV15; j_call: TRBJ2-7; d_call: TRBD1; cdr3_nt: TGTGCCACCAGCCGACCCGACCAGGGACAGGGTTTACACGAGCAGTACTTC; cdr3_aa: CATSRPDQGQGLHEQYF
clone_size: .; v_call: TRBV13; j_call: TRBJ2-4; d_call: TRBD1; cdr3_nt: TGTGCCAGCAGCTTAGGTGCAGGGGGCTTAGCCAAAAACATTCAGTACTTC; cdr3_aa: CASSLGAGGLAKNIQYF
clone_size: few; v_call: TRBV30; j_call: TRBJ2-2; d_call: .; cdr3_nt: TGTGCCTGGAGTGTAGGGGGCACCGGGGAGCTGTTTTTT; cdr3_aa: CAWSVGGTGELFF
clone_size: .; v_call: TRBV3-1/TRBV3-2; j_call: TRBJ2-1; d_call: TRBD2; cdr3_nt: TGTGCCAGCAGCCAACGGGGACTAGCGGGAGGGGGTGAGCAGTTCTTC; cdr3_aa: CASSQRGLAGGGEQFF
clone_size: .; v_call: TRBV27; j_call: TRBJ1-1; d_call: TRBD1; cdr3_nt: TGTGCCAGCAGTTTCTTTGGGACAGGGGCAATAGCTTTCTTT; cdr3_aa: CASSFFGTGAIAFF
clone_size: .; v_call: TRBV24-1; j_call: TRBJ1-1; d_call: TRBD1; cdr3_nt: TGTGCCACCAGTGCCTCGTCAGGGGGGAACACTGAAGCTTTCTTT; cdr3_aa: CATSASSGGNTEAFF
clone_size: .; v_call: TRBV5-6; j_call: TRBJ2-3; d_call: .; cdr3_nt: TGTGCCAGCAGCAAAGACAGTTTAACAGGCACAGATACGCAGTATTTT; cdr3_aa: CASSKDSLTGTDTQYF
clone_size: .; v_call: TRBV19; j_call: TRBJ1-4; d_call: TRBD1; cdr3_nt: TGTGCCAGTAGTGACAGGGGGACCCTTAATGAAAAACTGTTTTTT; cdr3_aa: CASSDRGTLNEKLFF
clone_size: .; v_call: TRBV18; j_call: TRBJ1-1; d_call: .; cdr3_nt: TGTGCCAGCTCACCACCGGCAGGTATGAACACTGAAGCTTTCTTT; cdr3_aa: CASSPPAGMNTEAFF
clone_size: few; v_call: TRBV19; j_call: TRBJ2-3; d_call: TRBD2; cdr3_nt: TGTGCCAGTAGTATGGCTAGCGGTGCGGATACGCAGTATTTT; cdr3_aa: CASSMASGADTQYF
clone_size: .; v_call: TRBV28; j_call: TRBJ1-6; d_call: .; cdr3_nt: TGTGCCAGCAGTTTAATGGACATATCCTCCCTCCACTTT; cdr3_aa: CASSLMDISSLHF
clone_size: .; v_call: TRBV11-3; j_call: TRBJ1-1; d_call: TRBD1; cdr3_nt: TGTGCCAGCAGCTTCCAGGGGGTTGGCACTGAAGCTTTCTTT; cdr3_aa: CASSFQGVGTEAFF
clone_size: .; v_call: TRBV19; j_call: TRBJ2-7; d_call: .; cdr3_nt: TGTGCCAGTAGTCCCCGAGAGGGGTACGAGCAGTACTTC; cdr3_aa: CASSPREGYEQYF
clone_size: .; v_call: TRBV25-1; j_call: TRBJ1-1; d_call: .; cdr3_nt: TGTGCCAGCAGTGATTGGGGTAACACTGAAGCTTTCTTT; cdr3_aa: CASSDWGNTEAFF
clone_size: .; v_call: TRBV9; j_call: TRBJ2-1; d_call: TRBD2; cdr3_nt: TGTGCCAGCAGCGGCGGTGGCGGGAGGGGCGGTGAGCAGTTCTTC; cdr3_aa: CASSGGGGRGGEQFF
clone_size: .; v_call: TRBV5-1; j_call: TRBJ2-5; d_call: .; cdr3_nt: TGCGCCAGCAGCTTGGATCAAGAGACCCAGTACTTC; cdr3_aa: CASSLDQETQYF
clone_size: .; v_call: TRBV19; j_call: TRBJ2-1; d_call: TRBD2; cdr3_nt: TGTGCCAGTAGTAGACTAGCAGGCAATGAGCAGTTCTTC; cdr3_aa: CASSRLAGNEQFF
clone_size: medium-sized; v_call: TRBV2; j_call: TRBJ1-5; d_call: .; cdr3_nt: TGTGCCAGCAGTGAAGAGGGAATTCAGCCCCAGCATTTT; cdr3_aa: CASSEEGIQPQHF
clone_size: .; v_call: TRBV4-3; j_call: TRBJ2-1; d_call: TRBD2; cdr3_nt: TGCGCCAGCAGCCAAGCAGCGGGAGAAGGTTTCAATGAGCAGTTCTTC; cdr3_aa: CASSQAAGEGFNEQFF
clone_size: .; v_call: TRBV6-5; j_call: TRBJ2-7; d_call: TRBD2; cdr3_nt: TGTGCCAGCAGTTACCCCGGAGCGGGAGGGCTCGGCGAGCAGTACTTC; cdr3_aa: CASSYPGAGGLGEQYF
clone_size: .; v_call: TRBV15; j_call: TRBJ2-7; d_call: .; cdr3_nt: TGTGCCACCAGCAGAGATAGGTACAGTCGACGCGCCTACGAGCAGTACTTC; cdr3_aa: CATSRDRYSRRAYEQYF
clone_size: .; v_call: TRBV5-4; j_call: TRBJ1-2; d_call: .; cdr3_nt: TGTGCCAGCAGCTTGCCCCAGAAGGAAGGCTACACCTTC; cdr3_aa: CASSLPQKEGYTF
clone_size: .; v_call: TRBV24-1; j_call: TRBJ2-7; d_call: .; cdr3_nt: TGTGCCACCTCTGATGGCTTCTCCTACGAGCAGTACTTC; cdr3_aa: CATSDGFSYEQYF
clone_size: .; v_call: TRBV7-6; j_call: TRBJ1-1; d_call: .; cdr3_nt: TGTGCCAGCAGCTTAACGGAAGGATCGAACACTGAAGCTTTCTTT; cdr3_aa: CASSLTEGSNTEAFF
clone_size: .; v_call: TRBV30; j_call: TRBJ1-2; d_call: .; cdr3_nt: TGTGCCTGGAGTAGGCAGACAATGCTAAACTATGGCTACACCTTC; cdr3_aa: CAWSRQTMLNYGYTF
clone_size: once; v_call: TRBV13; j_call: TRBJ2-3; d_call: TRBD2; cdr3_nt: TGTGCCAGCAGCTATTGGACTAGCGGGATCACAGATACGCAGTATTTT; cdr3_aa: CASSYWTSGITDTQYF
clone_size: .; v_call: TRBV9; j_call: TRBJ2-3; d_call: .; cdr3_nt: TGTGCCAGCACCAGGACTATCCTTAGCACAGATACGCAGTATTTT; cdr3_aa: CASTRTILSTDTQYF
clone_size: .; v_call: TRBV7-2; j_call: TRBJ2-1; d_call: TRBD2; cdr3_nt: TGTGCCAGCAGCTCAAGAGGGACTAGCGGTTCCAATGAGCAGTTCTTC; cdr3_aa: CASSSRGTSGSNEQFF
clone_size: medium-sized; v_call: TRBV5-8; j_call: TRBJ2-7; d_call: .; cdr3_nt: TGTGCCAGCAGCGACAAGAATTCCTACGAGCAGTACTTC; cdr3_aa: CASSDKNSYEQYF
clone_size: once; v_call: TRBV12-5; j_call: TRBJ1-1; d_call: .; cdr3_nt: TGTGCTAGTGGTTGGGGTAACGGGAACACTGAAGCTTTCTTT; cdr3_aa: CASGWGNGNTEAFF
clone_size: .; v_call: TRBV28; j_call: TRBJ2-3; d_call: .; cdr3_nt: TGTGCCAGCAGCCTCAGGCCGGCACGTGCCCAAGTGACGCAGTATTTT; cdr3_aa: CASSLRPARAQVTQYF
clone_size: .; v_call: TRBV2; j_call: TRBJ2-5; d_call: TRBD2; cdr3_nt: TGTGCCAGCAGTCCTGGGACTACCCAAGAGACCCAGTACTTC; cdr3_aa: CASSPGTTQETQYF
clone_size: .; v_call: TRBV18; j_call: TRBJ2-1; d_call: TRBD2; cdr3_nt: TGTGCCAGCTCACCAGGGACTAGCGGCCCCCAAGAGCAGTTCTTC; cdr3_aa: CASSPGTSGPQEQFF
clone_size: .; v_call: TRBV5-6; j_call: TRBJ2-7; d_call: .; cdr3_nt: TGTGCCAGCAGCTCGGGACTCGACAATACCTACGAGCAGTACTTC; cdr3_aa: CASSSGLDNTYEQYF
clone_size: .; v_call: TRBV6-5; j_call: TRBJ2-7; d_call: .; cdr3_nt: TGTGCCAGCAGCCGCCAGGAAAAGGCCTACGAGCAGTACTTC; cdr3_aa: CASSRQEKAYEQYF
clone_size: .; v_call: TRBV3-1/TRBV3-2; j_call: TRBJ2-1; d_call: .; cdr3_nt: TGTGCCAGCAGCCAAGAAGGGCTAGCAAATGAGCAGTTCTTC; cdr3_aa: CASSQEGLANEQFF
clone_size: .; v_call: TRBV7-8; j_call: TRBJ2-1; d_call: TRBD1; cdr3_nt: TGTGCCAGCAGCTCTACCGGGACAGCTTACAATGAGCAGTTCTTC; cdr3_aa: CASSSTGTAYNEQFF
clone_size: few; v_call: TRBV11-3; j_call: TRBJ2-5; d_call: TRBD2; cdr3_nt: TGTGCCAGCAGCACAAGTTGGGGGGAGGGCCTAGTTGAGGAGACCCAGTACTTC; cdr3_aa: CASSTSWGEGLVEETQYF
clone_size: .; v_call: TRBV5-1; j_call: TRBJ1-1; d_call: .; cdr3_nt: TGCGCCAGCAGCAAAATGGGACAGAACACTGAAGCTTTCTTT; cdr3_aa: CASSKMGQNTEAFF
clone_size: .; v_call: TRBV18; j_call: TRBJ1-2; d_call: .; cdr3_nt: TGTGCCAGCTCCCCGCTGAGGACGGAATACGATGGCTACACCTTC; cdr3_aa: CASSPLRTEYDGYTF
clone_size: .; v_call: TRBV7-2; j_call: TRBJ2-1; d_call: .; cdr3_nt: TGTGCCAGCAGCTATGACGGATCTTCCTACAATGAGCAGTTCTTC; cdr3_aa: CASSYDGSSYNEQFF
clone_size: .; v_call: TRBV4-3; j_call: TRBJ1-5; d_call: .; cdr3_nt: TGCGCCAGCAGCCAAGAGATGGGTAGCAATCAGCCCCAGCATTTT; cdr3_aa: CASSQEMGSNQPQHF
clone_size: .; v_call: TRBV6-5; j_call: TRBJ2-7; d_call: .; cdr3_nt: TGTGCCAGCACCGACGTGGCCATCGAGCAGTACTTC; cdr3_aa: CASTDVAIEQYF
clone_size: .; v_call: TRBV6-2/TRBV6-3; j_call: TRBJ2-2; d_call: .; cdr3_nt: TGTGCCAGCAGTTACGACGGGAACACCGGGGAGCTGTTTTTT; cdr3_aa: CASSYDGNTGELFF